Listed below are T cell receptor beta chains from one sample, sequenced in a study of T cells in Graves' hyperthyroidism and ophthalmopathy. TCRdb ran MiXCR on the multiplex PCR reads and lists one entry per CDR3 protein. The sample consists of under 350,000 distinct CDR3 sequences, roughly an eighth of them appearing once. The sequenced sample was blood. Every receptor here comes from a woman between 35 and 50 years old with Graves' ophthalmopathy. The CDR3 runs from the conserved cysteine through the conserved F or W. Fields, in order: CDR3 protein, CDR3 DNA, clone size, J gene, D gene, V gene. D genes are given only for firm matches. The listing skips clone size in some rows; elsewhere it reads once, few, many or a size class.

CDR3aa: CSATKPTSGRAAINEQFF
CDR3nt: TGCAGTGCTACAAAACCGACTAGCGGGAGGGCCGCAATCAATGAGCAGTTCTTC
abundance: few
j_gene: TRBJ2-1
d_gene: TRBD2
v_gene: TRBV20-1

CDR3aa: CASSVEGGRDFYNEQFF
CDR3nt: TGTGCCAGCAGCGTAGAAGGCGGGCGGGATTTCTACAATGAGCAGTTCTTC
abundance: NA
j_gene: TRBJ2-1
d_gene: NA
v_gene: TRBV9

CDR3aa: CASRLNSGGAYNEQFF
CDR3nt: TGTGCCAGCAGACTCAATAGCGGGGGGGCGTACAATGAGCAGTTCTTC
abundance: many
j_gene: TRBJ2-1
d_gene: TRBD2
v_gene: TRBV13

CDR3aa: CSVRKDKNTEAFF
CDR3nt: TGCAGCGTTCGAAAGGACAAAAACACTGAAGCTTTCTTT
abundance: many
j_gene: TRBJ1-1
d_gene: NA
v_gene: TRBV29-1

CDR3aa: CASSRLSLTGGGTEAFF
CDR3nt: TGTGCCAGCAGCCGCCTATCCCTGACAGGGGGAGGGACTGAAGCTTTCTTT
abundance: many
j_gene: TRBJ1-1
d_gene: TRBD1
v_gene: TRBV28

CDR3aa: CASSRARGTEAFF
CDR3nt: TGTGCCAGCAGCCGGGCCCGGGGCACTGAAGCTTTCTTT
abundance: many
j_gene: TRBJ1-1
d_gene: NA
v_gene: TRBV5-5

CDR3aa: CASGQGQSSSPLHF
CDR3nt: TGTGCTAGTGGCCAAGGACAGTCCAGCTCACCCCTCCACTTT
abundance: many
j_gene: TRBJ1-6
d_gene: NA
v_gene: TRBV12-5

CDR3aa: CASRQGANEKLFF
CDR3nt: TGTGCCAGCAGACAGGGAGCTAATGAAAAACTGTTTTTT
abundance: NA
j_gene: TRBJ1-4
d_gene: NA
v_gene: TRBV6-1

CDR3aa: CATSDRTSGRGETQYF
CDR3nt: TGTGCCACCAGTGATAGGACTAGCGGGAGGGGGGAGACCCAGTACTTC
abundance: many
j_gene: TRBJ2-5
d_gene: TRBD2
v_gene: TRBV24-1

CDR3aa: CASSLHLGPGSGGYTF
CDR3nt: TGTGCCAGCAGCTTACATCTAGGTCCGGGTTCTGGGGGCTACACCTTC
abundance: many
j_gene: TRBJ1-2
d_gene: NA
v_gene: TRBV11-2

CDR3aa: CASSRRQGGSYEQYF
CDR3nt: TGTGCCAGCAGTCGTCGACAGGGGGGTAGCTACGAGCAGTACTTC
abundance: few
j_gene: TRBJ2-7
d_gene: TRBD1
v_gene: TRBV7-9

CDR3aa: CAGSLDFGQGIAEAFF
CDR3nt: TGTGCCGGCAGCTTAGACTTCGGACAGGGCATTGCTGAAGCTTTCTTT
abundance: few
j_gene: TRBJ1-1
d_gene: TRBD1
v_gene: TRBV11-2

CDR3aa: CASSQGQGRGQPQHF
CDR3nt: TGCGCCAGCAGCCAAGGGCAGGGGCGGGGGCAGCCCCAGCATTTT
abundance: NA
j_gene: TRBJ1-5
d_gene: NA
v_gene: TRBV4-1

CDR3aa: CASSQARRSGNTIYF
CDR3nt: TGTGCCAGCAGCCAGGCCCGGAGATCTGGAAACACCATATATTTT
abundance: many
j_gene: TRBJ1-3
d_gene: NA
v_gene: TRBV3-1

CDR3aa: CASSLQPNQPQHF
CDR3nt: TGTGCCAGCAGTTTACAGCCCAATCAGCCCCAGCATTTT
abundance: many
j_gene: TRBJ1-5
d_gene: NA
v_gene: TRBV12-3/TRBV12-4

CDR3aa: CASSGTIYVETQYF
CDR3nt: TGTGCCAGCAGCGGGACTATATATGTAGAGACCCAGTACTTC
abundance: NA
j_gene: TRBJ2-5
d_gene: TRBD2
v_gene: TRBV5-6

CDR3aa: CASSQENRGGGTYNEQFF
CDR3nt: TGTGCCAGCAGCCAAGAGAACAGGGGCGGGGGGACTTACAATGAGCAGTTCTTC
abundance: few
j_gene: TRBJ2-1
d_gene: NA
v_gene: TRBV3-1